One and the same sample provided the 5 T cell receptor beta chains below, sequenced in a study of T cell responses to AZD1222 COVID-19 vaccine. TCRdb keeps only in-frame clones here, not all; method: immunoSEQ multiplex PCR. The table shows 100,000 to 150,000 clones, with about 89% occurring only once. The sequenced sample was peripheral blood, obtained on day 0 of AZD1222 vaccination. The receptor source for this set is an adult in good health.

The chain links TRBV6-5 to TRBJ1-4, with 7 bases matching TRBD1. CDR1 MNHEY and CDR2 SVGAGI come from the germline V gene. This CDR3 has 15 residues. The V gene end was trimmed by 6 bases and the J gene end by 6 bases; junction bases not matched to a gene: 10. The CDR3 sequence is CASSARTGGDEKLFF. CDR3 nucleotide sequence: TGTGCCAGCAGCGCCCGGACAGGCGGGGATGAAAAACTGTTTTTT.

The gene calls are TRBV5-1 and TRBJ1-2; D is ambiguous. V lost 2 bases to trimming and J lost 4 bases, with 15 bases between them. From germline, CDR1 is SGHRS and CDR2 YFSETQ. The CDR3 runs 15 residues. For the CDR3, the DNA is TGCGCCAGCAGCTTCCCGGGCCATCCTCCCTATGGCTACACCTTC. This encodes CASSFPGHPPYGYTF.

V usage is TRBV5-6 and J usage is TRBJ1-1; D is ambiguous. The V gene's germline CDR1 is SGHDT and CDR2 YYEEEE. The V end was cut by 0 bases, the J end by 0 bases, with 6 bases between. This CDR3 has 14 amino acids. CDR3 DNA: TGTGCCAGCAGCTTGGACGTTGTGAACACTGAAGCTTTCTTT. This translates into CASSLDVVNTEAFF.

The genes are TRBV21-1 and TRBJ1-4; the table calls TRBD1, which could not be checked here. TRBV21-1 counts as a pseudogene. CDR3 size: 19 residues. The CDR3 reads CASSKDRDRDPATNEKLFF. DNA for the CDR3: TGTGCCAGCAGCAAAGACCGGGACAGGGACCCTGCAACTAATGAAAAACTGTTTTTT.

The chain has TRBV28 and TRBJ1-2, with D possibly matching TRBD1 (5 bases). CDR1 and CDR2 (germline): MDHEN, SYDVKM. This CDR3 is built from 14 residues. Deletions cut 4 bases from V and 0 bases from J, with 9 bases between. The CDR3 loop is CASSSQGTNYGYTF. The CDR3 DNA follows: TGTGCCAGCAGTTCCCAGGGAACTAACTATGGCTACACCTTC.